This TCR beta chain was sequenced during a study of blood T cell repertoires in COVID-19. Assignments of participants to cohorts depended upon their own reported clinical history. In germline, CDR1 is MNHNY, CDR2 SVGAGI (reference sequence). This CDR3 spans 12 amino acids. Losses at the gene ends were 2 bases for V and 12 bases for J; bases not matched to a gene: 5. Original handling: Reference gene primer amplification gave estimated nucleated cell counts. Profiled with immunoSEQ multiplex PCR; TCRdb holds only in-frame clones, not every one. The DNA was the basis for D and trimming; V, J and clone size are from that table. The sample yields 250,000 or so clones, 83% seen once.

The chain recombines TRBV6-6 with TRBJ1-2, with 8 bases that match TRBD1. The receptor's source is a woman between 35 and 50 years old who had been exposed to COVID-19. The sequencing sample was made of PBMCs or T cells enriched from blood (not recorded which). The CDR3 here is CASSYRQGADTF. CDR3 sequence (DNA): TGTGCCAGCAGTTACAGGCAGGGGGCGGACACCTTC.